These 21 T cell receptor beta chains share one sample of origin, sequenced in a study of T-cell reconstitution after alpha-beta-depleted transplantation in children. As it was prepared, the TCRbeta library received unique molecular identifiers. TCRdb itself ran the PCR reads through MiXCR, one entry per CDR3 protein. The top ten clones hold around a third of a sample with about 540,000 distinct CDR3 sequences, 20% to 30% of them seen once. The sample in question was PBMCs, obtained before TCRalphabeta/CD19-depleted stem cell transplant. The source of these receptors is a boy under two years old with Wiskott-Aldrich syndrome, due to receive a stem cell transplant.

The chain has TRBV7-3 and TRBJ2-2, with TRBD2 identical over 8 bases. Germline trimming cut 3 bases from V and 5 bases from J; bases unmatched to any gene: 8. Germline CDR1 is SGHTA and CDR2 is FQGTGA. This CDR3 is built from 16 residues. The CDR3 here is CASSFLAGASTGELFF. CDR3 nucleotides: TGTGCCAGCAGCTTTCTAGCGGGTGCATCAACCGGGGAGCTGTTTTTT. The whole variable domain, remainder taken from reference TRBV7-3 and TRBJ2-2, is GAGVSQTPSNKVTEKGKYVELRCDPISGHTALYWYRQSLGQGPEFLIYFQGTGAADDSGLPNDRFFAVRPEGSVSTLKIQRTERGDSAVYLCASSFLAGASTGELFFGEGSRLTVL.

The chain carries TRBV27 and TRBJ1-1; D remains unclear. Germline V gives CDR1 MNHEY, CDR2 SMNVEV (reference sequence). Trimming took 0 bases from V and 0 from J, leaving 11 bases between them. CDR3 length equals 16 residues. CDR3 in amino acids: CASSLSGLDMNTEAFF. The CDR3 coding sequence is TGTGCCAGCAGTTTATCAGGCCTCGATATGAACACTGAAGCTTTCTTT.

V is TRBV7-2 and J is TRBJ2-5, with TRBD1 matching 7 bases. V shed 9 bases, J shed 1 base, and the junction held 5 bases outside the gene matches. Germline CDR1 SGHTA, CDR2 FQGNSA. This CDR3 has 13 residues. The CDR3 region has the DNA TGTGCCAGTAGGACAGGACTCCAAGAGACCCAGTACTTC. It specifies CASRTGLQETQYF.

This chain uses TRBV5-1 with TRBJ2-2; tentatively, D is TRBD1 (6 bases). Trimming shortened V by 0 bases and J by 6 bases, and 9 bases separated the two germline ends. The CDR3 is 14 residues long. The germline V gene encodes CDR1 SGHRS and CDR2 YFSETQ. DNA for the CDR3: TGCGCCAGCAGCTTGGAAGAGGGGGCCGGGGAGCTGTTTTTT. It encodes CASSLEEGAGELFF.

The rearrangement joins TRBV5-1 to TRBJ2-1; D is perhaps TRBD2 (5 bases). Germline V gene lookup returns CDR1 SGHRS and CDR2 YFSETQ. V lost 3 bases to trimming and J lost 8 bases, with 12 bases between them. The CDR3 contains 13 residues. The CDR3 sequence: CASSSDKLDEQFF. As DNA, the CDR3 is TGCGCCAGCAGCTCCGACAAACTAGATGAGCAGTTCTTC.

The chain is built from TRBV6-2 or TRBV6-3 and TRBJ2-6; possibly TRBD2 for D (5 bases). Germline V gene lookup returns CDR1 MNHEY and CDR2 SVGEGT. The CDR3 totals 15 residues. Trimming pared 4 bases from V and 4 bases from J, leaving 11 bases between. The CDR3, as DNA: TGTGCCAGCAGTTTACCGGGGAAGGGGGCCAACGTCCTGACTTTC. Translating gives CASSLPGKGANVLTF.

The chain carries TRBV18 and TRBJ2-5, with a tentative D call TRBD1 (6 bases). The ends were cut back, 5 bases at V and 1 base at J, with 8 bases in the middle. In germline, CDR1 is KGHSH, CDR2 LQKENI. The CDR3 length is 13 residues. The CDR3 is CASSTGFQETQYF. The DNA for the CDR3 is TGTGCCAGCTCAACAGGGTTCCAAGAGACCCAGTACTTC.

This clonotype appeared a few times. The V gene is TRBV6-5, the J gene TRBJ2-7; no clear D gene. Germline lookup yields CDR1 MNHEY and CDR2 SVGAGI. Trimming shortened V by 0 bases and J by 6 bases, and 15 bases separated the two germline ends. The CDR3 is 15 residues long. CDR3 sequence: CASSYSGSHSSEQYF. The CDR3 DNA reads TGTGCCAGCAGTTACTCGGGCTCTCATAGTAGCGAGCAGTACTTC.

The rearrangement links TRBV5-1 to TRBJ1-5; D is undetermined. CDR1 and CDR2 (germline): SGHRS, YFSETQ. CDR3 length: 16 amino acids. V was pared by 0 bases and J by 3 bases, with 13 bases between. The CDR3 sequence is CASSLGSGSSNQPQHF. As DNA, the CDR3 is TGCGCCAGCAGCTTGGGATCGGGGTCCTCCAATCAGCCCCAGCATTTT. The full variable domain, its missing parts supplied by reference TRBV5-1 and TRBJ1-5, is KAGVTQTPRYLIKTRGQQVTLSCSPISGHRSVSWYQQTPGQGLQFLFEYFSETQRNKGNFPGRFSGRQFSNSRSEMNVSTLELGDSALYLCASSLGSGSSNQPQHFGDGTRLSIL.

The chain combines TRBV4-1 with TRBJ2-5; tentatively, D is TRBD2 (7 bases). This CDR3 region has 17 residues. V gave up 0 bases and J gave up 1 base, with 15 bases separating them. CDR1 is MGHRA, CDR2 YSYEKL, per germline. CDR3 bases: TGCGCCAGCAGCCAAGATGGGGGGGCTATGTTCCAAGAGACCCAGTACTTC. This sequence encodes CASSQDGGAMFQETQYF.

This clonotype has just a few counts. The gene calls are TRBV25-1 and TRBJ2-1, with TRBD2 matching over 7 bases. Germline V lookup: CDR1 MGHDK, CDR2 SYGVNS. This CDR3 contains 15 residues. The ends lost 3 bases at V and 3 bases at J; junction bases unmatched: 5. CDR3 nucleotides: TGTGCCAGCAGTGACCGGGGACTATTCTACAATGAGCAGTTCTTC. Translation: CASSDRGLFYNEQFF.

The J gene is TRBJ1-1, the V gene TRBV12-3 or TRBV12-4; D is undetermined. The V end was cut by 3 bases, the J end by 7 bases, with 9 bases between. This CDR3 is 12 amino acids long. This CDR3 reads CASSFSAVEAFF. CDR3 nucleotides: TGTGCCAGCAGTTTTTCGGCAGTTGAAGCTTTCTTT.

The chain has TRBV27 and TRBJ2-1; 7 nucleotides line up with TRBD2. The CDR3 is 17 residues long. Losses at the gene ends were 8 bases for V and 1 base for J; bases not matched to a gene: 14. The germline gives CDR1 MNHEY, CDR2 SMNVEV (reference sequence). The CDR3 spells CASGLLRLADSYNEQFF. The CDR3 coding sequence is TGTGCCAGCGGGCTCCTTAGACTAGCCGATTCCTACAATGAGCAGTTCTTC.

This clonotype was detected only a few times. The chain recombines TRBV9 with TRBJ1-6; 12 positions agree with TRBD1. The CDR3 covers 18 residues. In germline, CDR1 is SGDLS, CDR2 YYNGEE. Trimming at V came to 4 bases and at J to 6 bases, leaving 11 bases not matched to a gene. CDR3 DNA: TGTGCCAGCAGCCCCGGGACAGGGGGCGCGTTAAGTAATTCACCCCTCCACTTT. It specifies CASSPGTGGALSNSPLHF.

This clonotype was detected only a few times. The genes are TRBV20-1 and TRBJ2-3; a possible D gene is TRBD2 (5 bases). V dropped 3 bases and J dropped 1 base, with 8 bases sitting between them. Germline CDR1 DFQATT, CDR2 SNEGSKA (reference sequence). The CDR3 runs 13 residues. The CDR3 reads CSASGMRTDTQYF. The CDR3 DNA follows: TGCAGTGCTAGCGGGATGCGCACAGATACGCAGTATTTT.

This clonotype was seen a handful of times. This chain joins TRBV5-4 and TRBJ2-5; 8 positions agree with TRBD2. V was clipped by 1 base and J by 0 bases; unmatched bases: 5. The CDR3 is made up of 16 amino acids. Germline V gene data show CDR1 as SGHNT and CDR2 as YYREEE (reference sequence). The CDR3 sequence is CASSLSSGAYQETQYF. The CDR3 DNA reads TGTGCCAGCAGCTTGAGTAGCGGGGCGTACCAAGAGACCCAGTACTTC.

This clonotype was picked up a small number of times. This chain joins TRBV5-1 and TRBJ2-7; TRBD2 is a possible D gene (6 bases). V was clipped by 1 base and J by 2 bases, with 22 bases between them. The CDR3 runs to 18 residues. The germline V gene encodes CDR1 SGHRS and CDR2 YFSETQ. DNA of the CDR3: TGCGCCAGCAGCTTGCGCTGGAGACCCCCGGGACTTACCTACGAGCAGTACTTC. Amino acids: CASSLRWRPPGLTYEQYF.

This rearrangement joins TRBV29-1 to TRBJ2-1; 7 nucleotides agree with TRBD1. J gave up 7 bases and V 4 bases, and 4 bases lay outside the gene matches. The germline gives CDR1 SQVTM, CDR2 ANQGSEA. The CDR3 loop spans 12 amino acids. Here the CDR3 DNA reads TGCAGCGTTGTACCCAGGGGGAATGAGCAGTTCTTC. It codes for CSVVPRGNEQFF.

The chain joins TRBV29-1 to TRBJ1-3; 7 positions agree with TRBD1. CDR1 and CDR2 (germline): SQVTM, ANQGSEA. The CDR3 has 17 amino acids. The ends lost 1 base at V and 0 bases at J; junction bases unmatched: 9. CDR3 in DNA: TGCAGCGTTGAAGCCGTGGACAGGCCAAGCTCTGGAAACACCATATATTTT. As protein: CSVEAVDRPSSGNTIYF.

The chain combines TRBV27 with TRBJ2-3; 15 bases agree with TRBD2. Trimming cost V 5 bases and J 6 bases; bases outside gene matches: 12. There are 18 residues in the CDR3. Germline CDR1 reads MNHEY; CDR2 reads SMNVEV (reference sequence). CDR3 in amino acids: CASSRRRTSGRAYDTQYF. In DNA, the CDR3 is TGTGCCAGCAGTCGAAGACGGACTAGCGGGAGGGCCTACGATACGCAGTATTTT.

The genes are TRBV30 and TRBJ1-2; 8 nucleotides agree with TRBD1. V shed 4 bases, J shed 7 bases, and the junction held 2 bases outside the gene matches. Germline values: CDR1 GTSNPN, CDR2 SVGIG (reference sequence). This CDR3 is 11 amino acids long. CDR3 sequence: CAWTGGSGYTF. In nucleotides, the CDR3 is TGTGCCTGGACAGGGGGCAGTGGCTACACCTTC.